These 23 T cell receptor beta chains came from one sample sequenced in a study of T cell responses to AZD1222 COVID-19 vaccine. The protocol was immunoSEQ multiplex PCR, while the TCRdb copy is restricted to in-frame clones and leaves out a portion. The data show about 81,000 clones, around 93% seen once. Specimen: peripheral blood, collected 28 days after the second AZD1222 dose. The receptors come from an adult who received the AZD1222 COVID-19 vaccine.

This clone came up a few times. V and J are TRBV29-1 and TRBJ2-7; no reliable D call. Deletions cut 3 bases from V and 0 bases from J, with 9 bases between. Germline lookup yields CDR1 SQVTM and CDR2 ANQGSEA. CDR3 length equals 13 residues. The CDR3 DNA reads TGCAGCGTTGAGGTCGGTAGCTCCTACGAGCAGTACTTC. Its protein is CSVEVGSSYEQYF.

The rearrangement joins TRBV11-2 to TRBJ2-1; 7 positions agree with TRBD2. This CDR3 has 15 amino acids. The germline V gene has CDR1 SGHAT and CDR2 FQNNGV. Unmatched junction bases numbered 6, after V lost 4 bases and J lost 3 bases. The CDR3 spells CASSSQAGFYNEQFF. The CDR3 nucleotides read TGTGCCAGCAGCTCACAAGCGGGGTTCTACAATGAGCAGTTCTTC.

On this clone: At one of its ends the junction is not consistent with the germline gene, which may arise from a read error. J is TRBJ2-7 and V is TRBV3-1 (or the pseudogene TRBV3-2), with 14 bases matching TRBD2. Germline CDR1 and CDR2: LGHDT and YNNKEL (reference sequence). This CDR3 region has 13 residues. The CDR3 bases are TGTGCCAGCAGCCAAACCGGGACTAGCGGGAGTTTATTC. As protein: CASSQTGTSGSLF.

The chain couples TRBV9 to TRBJ1-1; D is undetermined. The germline gives CDR1 SGDLS, CDR2 YYNGEE. This CDR3 region has 16 residues. V lost 0 bases and J lost 3, with 15 bases in between. The CDR3 is CASSVGQGRVDTEAFF. The CDR3 DNA reads as TGTGCCAGCAGCGTAGGGCAAGGGAGAGTAGACACTGAAGCTTTCTTT.

V is TRBV28 and J is TRBJ2-7; D gene ambiguous. The germline V and J ends were trimmed by 1 base and 3 bases, with 13 bases remaining between them. CDR1 and CDR2 from the germline V gene are MDHEN and SYDVKM. CDR3 length: 15 residues. Written as DNA, the CDR3 is TGTGCCAGCAGTTTATTGACGGCAGGTAACTACGAGCAGTACTTC. Its translation is CASSLLTAGNYEQYF.

The J gene is TRBJ2-5, the V gene TRBV7-7; D uncertain. V lost 5 bases, J lost 4 bases, and 14 bases lay in between. Germline CDR1 and CDR2: SSHAT and FNYEAQ (reference sequence). This CDR3 contains 14 residues. Here the CDR3 reads CASSLGPVSETQYF. The DNA of the CDR3 is TGTGCCAGCAGCCTAGGCCCGGTGTCAGAGACCCAGTACTTC.

The J gene is TRBJ2-7, the V gene TRBV12-3 or TRBV12-4, with D unresolved. The V end lost 5 bases, the J end lost 5 bases, and 10 bases lay between the germline ends. The CDR3 runs 12 residues. The CDR3 region is CASSPLPNEQYF. CDR3 nucleotides: TGTGCCAGCAGTCCCCTCCCCAACGAGCAGTACTTC.

This chain uses TRBV5-1 with TRBJ2-3; D gene ambiguous. Germline V lookup: CDR1 SGHRS, CDR2 YFSETQ. The CDR3 loop spans 11 amino acids. Trimming took 5 bases from V and 2 from J, leaving 3 bases between them. The CDR3 region has the DNA TGCGCCAGCAGGGTCACAGATACGCAGTATTTT. It codes for CASRVTDTQYF. The full variable domain, its missing parts supplied by reference TRBV5-1 and TRBJ2-3, is KAGVTQTPRYLIKTRGQQVTLSCSPISGHRSVSWYQQTPGQGLQFLFEYFSETQRNKGNFPGRFSGRQFSNSRSEMNVSTLELGDSALYLCASRVTDTQYFGPGTRLTVL.

The table lists this clone with a few counts. This chain links TRBV18 with TRBJ1-2; 7 bases map to TRBD1. The germline gives CDR1 KGHSH, CDR2 LQKENI. The CDR3 sequence is 14 residues long. J lost 4 bases, V lost 6 bases, and 8 bases had no gene match. The CDR3 is CASSQGQTTYGYTF. Here the CDR3 DNA reads TGTGCCAGCTCCCAGGGACAGACCACCTATGGCTACACCTTC.

J is TRBJ2-5 and V is TRBV19, with 9 bases matching TRBD2. V was pared by 0 bases and J by 5 bases, with 10 bases of the junction left unmatched. The CDR3 sequence is 17 residues long. Germline CDR1 reads LNHDA; CDR2 reads SQIVND (reference sequence). This chain's CDR3 is CASSIDVAGEIGETQYF. Written as DNA, the CDR3 is TGTGCCAGTAGTATAGACGTAGCGGGAGAAATCGGGGAGACCCAGTACTTC.

The V call is TRBV6-5, the J call TRBJ1-6; D is ambiguous. CDR1 MNHEY and CDR2 SVGAGI come from the germline V gene. V lost 7 bases and J lost 6, with 16 bases in between. This CDR3 comprises 15 residues. The CDR3 loop is CASNERAPTNSPLHF. CDR3 coding DNA: TGTGCCAGCAACGAGAGGGCACCGACTAATTCACCCCTCCACTTT.

The chain recombines TRBV12-3 or TRBV12-4 with TRBJ2-1; D ambiguous. V was pared by 9 bases and J by 0 bases, with 6 bases between. The CDR3 spans 12 residues. The CDR3 protein is CASRSSYNEQFF. The CDR3 region has the DNA TGTGCCAGTAGGAGCTCCTACAATGAGCAGTTCTTC.

This chain joins TRBV28 and TRBJ2-5; 8 nucleotides agree with TRBD1. Germline-derived CDR1 and CDR2 are MDHEN and SYDVKM. This CDR3 contains 15 residues. The ends lost 3 bases at V and 5 bases at J; junction bases unmatched: 8. The CDR3 region has the DNA TGTGCCAGCAGTTTTAGGACAGGGCGAACGGAGACCCAGTACTTC. Translating gives CASSFRTGRTETQYF.

The chain has TRBV27 and TRBJ2-7; TRBD2 matches at 10 bases. Germline V CDR1 and CDR2: MNHEY, SMNVEV (reference sequence). The CDR3 sequence is 14 residues long. The junction had 2 bases not matched to a gene; V was cut back by 6 bases and J by 0 bases. CDR3 amino acids: CASSPSGSSYEQYF. The CDR3 DNA reads TGTGCCAGCAGCCCTAGCGGGAGCTCCTACGAGCAGTACTTC.

The genes are TRBV10-3 and TRBJ2-1; the match to TRBD2 covers 12 bases. J was trimmed by 5 bases and V by 7 bases; bases with no gene match: 6. Germline V gives CDR1 ENHRY, CDR2 SYGVKD. This CDR3 comprises 15 residues. CDR3 amino acids: CAIKRTSGTHNEQFF. Here the CDR3 DNA reads TGTGCCATCAAACGGACTAGCGGGACCCACAATGAGCAGTTCTTC.

V and J are TRBV6-5 and TRBJ2-1; the match to TRBD1 covers 8 bases. The CDR3 spans 15 residues. V shed 4 bases and J 2 bases; nucleotides not matched to a gene: 4. Germline V CDR1 and CDR2: MNHEY, SVGAGI. In DNA form, the CDR3 reads TGTGCCAGCAGTTTGGGGGGACAGGCCTACAATGAGCAGTTCTTC. Amino acid sequence: CASSLGGQAYNEQFF.

This clone was counted a single time. The chain recombines TRBV5-3 with TRBJ2-3; maybe TRBD2 (6 bases). TRBV5-3 is flagged as an ORF with uncertain function. The CDR3 spans 17 residues. With 3 bases removed from V and 1 base from J, the gap between germline ends came to 18 bases. CDR3 sequence (DNA): TGTGCCAGAAGCTCCACCCAGCGGGTTACTCGCACAGATACGCAGTATTTT. Amino acid sequence: CARSSTQRVTRTDTQYF.

V and J are TRBV24-1 and TRBJ2-3; D not resolved. CDR3 length equals 13 residues. Looked up from germline, CDR1 is KGHDR and CDR2 is SFDVKD. The germline V and J ends were trimmed by 5 bases and 2 bases, with 7 bases remaining between them. CDR3 DNA: TGTGCCACCAGTGCCCCTAACACAGATACGCAGTATTTT. The encoded protein is CATSAPNTDTQYF.

The chain uses TRBV28 and TRBJ2-1, with 7 nucleotides matching TRBD2. V shed 10 bases and J 4 bases; nucleotides not matched to a gene: 10. The V gene's germline CDR1 is MDHEN and CDR2 SYDVKM. This CDR3 spans 14 amino acids. The CDR3 sequence is CATLLTSAYNEQFF. The CDR3 bases are TGTGCCACCCTACTTACTAGCGCATACAATGAGCAGTTCTTC.

J is TRBJ2-6 and V is TRBV3-1 (or the pseudogene TRBV3-2); D remains ambiguous. The V end lost 1 base, the J end lost 10 bases, and 2 bases lay between the germline ends. The CDR3 totals 11 residues. The germline V gene has CDR1 LGHDT and CDR2 YNNKEL (reference sequence). The CDR3 DNA reads TGTGCCAGCAGCCAAGGGAACGTCCTGACTTTC. This encodes CASSQGNVLTF.

This chain joins TRBV6-5 and TRBJ1-2, with D perhaps TRBD1 (5 bases). Germline loops: CDR1 MNHEY, CDR2 SVGAGI. V dropped 0 bases and J dropped 4 bases, with 9 bases sitting between them. The CDR3 extends over 14 amino acids. This CDR3 is CASSYSEGTYGYTF. CDR3 DNA sequence: TGTGCCAGCAGTTACTCGGAGGGGACCTATGGCTACACCTTC.

This chain uses TRBV9 with TRBJ2-5; 8 bases match TRBD2. V lost 4 bases and J lost 1; bases outside the gene matches: 12. CDR3 size: 17 residues. From germline, CDR1 is SGDLS and CDR2 YYNGEE. The CDR3 sequence is CASSIRGTSGSQETQYF. Written as DNA, the CDR3 is TGTGCCAGCAGCATACGGGGGACTAGTGGGAGCCAAGAGACCCAGTACTTC.

V is TRBV6-5 and J is TRBJ1-3; maybe TRBD1 (6 bases). Trimming stripped 7 bases from V and 6 bases from J, with 16 bases between. The CDR3 has 14 amino acids. Germline V gene sequence: CDR1 MNHEY, CDR2 SVGAGI. CDR3 coding DNA: TGTGCCAGCAAAAGGGGGGGAAACGAAAACACCATATATTTT. Its protein is CASKRGGNENTIYF.